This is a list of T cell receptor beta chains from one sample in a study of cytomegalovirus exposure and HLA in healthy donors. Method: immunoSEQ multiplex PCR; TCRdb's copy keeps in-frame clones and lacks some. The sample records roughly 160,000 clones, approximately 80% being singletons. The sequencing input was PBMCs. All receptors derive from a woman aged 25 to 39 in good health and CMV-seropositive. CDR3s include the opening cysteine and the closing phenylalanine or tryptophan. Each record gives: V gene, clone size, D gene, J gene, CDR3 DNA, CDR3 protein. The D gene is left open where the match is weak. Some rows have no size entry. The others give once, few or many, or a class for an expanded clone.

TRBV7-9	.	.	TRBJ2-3	TGTGCCAGCAGCTTCACAGAGGATACGCAGTATTTT	CASSFTEDTQYF
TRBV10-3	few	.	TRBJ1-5	TGTGCCATCAGTGAGTGGGGAGGGCAAGGAAAGCCCCAGCATTTT	CAISEWGGQGKPQHF
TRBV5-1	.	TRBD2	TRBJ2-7	TGCGCCAGCAGCGACCTGACTAGCGGGGGACACGAGCAGTACTTC	CASSDLTSGGHEQYF
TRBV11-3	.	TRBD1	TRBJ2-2	TGTGCCAGCAGCGACCCGGGACAGGGTGTCGCCGGGGAGCTGTTTTTT	CASSDPGQGVAGELFF
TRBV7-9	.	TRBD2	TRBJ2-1	TGTGCCAGCAGCTTAGCGTTCGGGGCACGGGGGGGTGAGCAGTTCTTC	CASSLAFGARGGEQFF
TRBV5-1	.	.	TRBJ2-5	TGCGCCAGCAGCTTGGAAACAGGGCCCCCGGAGACCCAGTACTTC	CASSLETGPPETQYF
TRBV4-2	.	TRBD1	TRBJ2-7	TGTGCCAGCAGCTCTTGGACAGGGAGCTACGAGCAGTACTTC	CASSSWTGSYEQYF
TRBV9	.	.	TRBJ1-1	TGTGCCAGCAGAGATCCAGGACAGAACACTGAAGCTTTCTTT	CASRDPGQNTEAFF
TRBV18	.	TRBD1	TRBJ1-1	TGTGCCAGCTCATCAATGGACAGGGACACTGAAGCTTTCTTT	CASSSMDRDTEAFF
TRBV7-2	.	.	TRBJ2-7	TGTGCCAGCAGCTTAGGAGGGTTCCTCTCCTACGAGCAGTACTTC	CASSLGGFLSYEQYF
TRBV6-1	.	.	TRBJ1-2	TGTGCCAGCAGTCCCAGCGGGATGCACTATGGCTACACCTTC	CASSPSGMHYGYTF
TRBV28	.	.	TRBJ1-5	TGTGCCAGCAGTTTCGTGACAGGCGTACAGCCCCAGCATTTT	CASSFVTGVQPQHF
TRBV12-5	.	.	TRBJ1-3	TGTGCTAGTGCGTACACCGTTCCAGGGCAGGTCGGAAACACCATATATTTT	CASAYTVPGQVGNTIYF
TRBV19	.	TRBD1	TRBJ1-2	TGTGCCAGTAGTATCCCGGGACAGATCTTCCATGGCTACACCTTC	CASSIPGQIFHGYTF
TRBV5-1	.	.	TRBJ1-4	TGCGCCAGCAGCTTAAATTCGGGGGCAACTAATGAAAAACTGTTTTTT	CASSLNSGATNEKLFF
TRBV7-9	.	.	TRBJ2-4	TGTGCCAGCAGCCTGGCGGGGGCCAAAAACATTCAGTACTTC	CASSLAGAKNIQYF
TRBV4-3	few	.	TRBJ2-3	TGCGCCAGCAGCCATTCAGGGGTGGGCACAGATACGCAGTATTTT	CASSHSGVGTDTQYF
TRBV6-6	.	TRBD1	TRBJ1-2	TGTGCCAGCAGCGGGCCTACAGGGGGCGAGAACTATGGCTACACCTTC	CASSGPTGGENYGYTF
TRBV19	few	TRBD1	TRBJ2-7	TGTGCCACTAGGGGACAGGGGGCTAAAGAGCAGTACTTC	CATRGQGAKEQYF
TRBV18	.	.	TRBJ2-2	TGTGCCAGTGATCCGGGACAGAACACCGGGGAGCTGTTTTTT	CASDPGQNTGELFF
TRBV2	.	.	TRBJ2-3	TGTGCCAGCAGTGAAATGACAGCTAGCACAGATACGCAGTATTTT	CASSEMTASTDTQYF
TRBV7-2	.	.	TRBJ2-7	TGTGCCAGCAGCTTAAACCAGGGGCGCTACGAGCAGTACTTC	CASSLNQGRYEQYF
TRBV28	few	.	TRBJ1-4	TGTGCCAGCATCGGGTGGCCAACTAATGAAAAACTGTTTTTT	CASIGWPTNEKLFF
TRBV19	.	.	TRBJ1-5	TGTGCCAGTAGATCGCGGCACATCCTTAGCAATCAGCCCCAGCATTTT	CASRSRHILSNQPQHF
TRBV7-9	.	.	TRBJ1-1	TGTGCCAGCAGCTTAGTGGGCAGCTACACTGAAGCTTTCTTT	CASSLVGSYTEAFF
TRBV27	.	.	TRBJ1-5	TGTGCCAGCAGACAGGGCAATCAGCCCCAGCATTTT	CASRQGNQPQHF
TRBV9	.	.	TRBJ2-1	TGTGCCAGCAGCGTAGTTCCCACTTTTAGTTCCGTGCGGTCCTACAATGAGCAGTTCTTC	CASSVVPTFSSVRSYNEQFF
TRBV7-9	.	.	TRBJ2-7	TGTGCCGTCGAAACTTTCCGATTCGCCTCCTACGAGCAGTACTTC	CAVETFRFASYEQYF
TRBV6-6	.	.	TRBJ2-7	TGTGCCAGCAGTTACTCGAGCAACAGGGTCCACGAGCAGTACTTC	CASSYSSNRVHEQYF
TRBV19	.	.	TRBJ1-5	TGTGCCAGTAGACAGTTTAGCAATCAGCCCCAGCATTTT	CASRQFSNQPQHF
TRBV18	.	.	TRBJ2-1	TGTGCCAGCTCGGGGCTTGGAGTCGGACGGTTCTTC	CASSGLGVGRFF
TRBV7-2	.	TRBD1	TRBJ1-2	TGTGCCAGCAGCTTGTTCGGGACAGGCGAGGGCTACACCTTC	CASSLFGTGEGYTF
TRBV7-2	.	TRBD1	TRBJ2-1	TGTGCCAGCAGGGGGACAGGGGGTTACAATGAGCAGTTCTTC	CASRGTGGYNEQFF
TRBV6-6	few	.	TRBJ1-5	TGTGCCAGCAGTTACTCGAGCAGGGGAAACAATCAGCCCCAGCATTTT	CASSYSSRGNNQPQHF
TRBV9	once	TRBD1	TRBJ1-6	TGTGCCAGCAGCCTCCGGGACAGTTATTCACCCCTCCACTTT	CASSLRDSYSPLHF
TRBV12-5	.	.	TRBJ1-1	TGTGCTAGTGGTTTGGGGGGCTTGAACACTGAAGCTTTCTTT	CASGLGGLNTEAFF
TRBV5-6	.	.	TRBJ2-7	TGTGCCAGCAGCTTAGGCACAGGGCTATACGAGCAGTACTTC	CASSLGTGLYEQYF